These T cell receptor beta chains were read from a single sample in a study of blood T cell repertoires in COVID-19. TCRdb's copy holds only in-frame clones and misses some; the assay was immunoSEQ multiplex PCR. The data contain around 370,000 clones, around 87% of them singletons. Sequencing was done on a sample of peripheral blood. The receptor set was obtained from a man between 18 and 35 years old with active or convalescent COVID-19. The CDR3 runs from the conserved cysteine through the conserved F or W. D genes are given only for firm matches. Not all rows give a size; the values are once, few, many and, for expanded clones, a class.

CDR3 length	J gene	clone size	V gene	D gene	CDR3 DNA	CDR3 protein
15	TRBJ2-7	NA	TRBV28	NA	TGTGCCAGCAGTCCAGGAAATCAGGGATCCTACGAGCAGTACTTC	CASSPGNQGSYEQYF
13	TRBJ1-1	NA	TRBV12-3/TRBV12-4	NA	TGTGCCAGCAGTCCCCGGACAGCCCCTGAAGCTTTCTTT	CASSPRTAPEAFF
15	TRBJ2-1	NA	TRBV7-3	TRBD2	TGTGCCAGCAGCACCGGGACTAGCGGGATCAATGAGCAGTTCTTC	CASSTGTSGINEQFF
16	TRBJ1-4	NA	TRBV4-1	TRBD1	TGCGCCAGCAGCCGCGGGGACAGTGCTGGTGAGGAAAAACTGTTTTTT	CASSRGDSAGEEKLFF
14	TRBJ1-2	once	TRBV27	NA	TGTGCCAGCAGTTCCGGACAGATTAACTATGGCTACACCTTC	CASSSGQINYGYTF
18	TRBJ2-6	NA	TRBV4-2	TRBD2	TGTGCCAGCAGCCAACGAACTAGCGCCTGCTCTGGGGCCAACGTCCTGACTTTC	CASSQRTSACSGANVLTF
15	TRBJ1-1	NA	TRBV5-1	NA	TGCGCCAGCAGCTTGAGATCAGGACAGTCTCAAAAAGCTTTCTTT	CASSLRSGQSQKAFF
14	TRBJ2-1	NA	TRBV7-2	NA	TGTGCCAGCAGCTTAGAAACTATAGGCAATGAGCAGTTCTTC	CASSLETIGNEQFF
14	TRBJ1-2	NA	TRBV6-5	NA	TGTGCCAGCAGTTACTCGAGTTCTAACTATGGCTACACCTTC	CASSYSSSNYGYTF
17	TRBJ2-3	NA	TRBV15	TRBD2	TGTGCCACCAGCGCCCAACTAGCGGGGGGGATATACGATACGCAGTATTTT	CATSAQLAGGIYDTQYF
15	TRBJ1-4	few	TRBV3-1/TRBV3-2	NA	TGTGCCAGCAGCCAAGTTGAGCCAACTAATGAAAAACTGTTTTTT	CASSQVEPTNEKLFF
18	TRBJ2-2	NA	TRBV5-6	TRBD2	TGTGCCAGCAGCTTGGTCGGGACTACGCGGGAGAACACCGGGGAGCTGTTTTTT	CASSLVGTTRENTGELFF
15	TRBJ1-1	NA	TRBV18	NA	TGTGCCAGCTCACCAAACCTCCAGGGGAACACTGAAGCTTTCTTT	CASSPNLQGNTEAFF
13	TRBJ1-2	NA	TRBV7-3	NA	TGTGCCAGCAGCCTGGACAGCTACTATGGCTACACCTTC	CASSLDSYYGYTF
15	TRBJ1-1	NA	TRBV7-3	TRBD1	TGTGCCAGCAGCTTACTAGGGGGCAAATACACTGAAGCTTTCTTT	CASSLLGGKYTEAFF
15	TRBJ2-7	NA	TRBV6-5	NA	TGTGCCAGCAGGACCGGGCCCGCAGGGCACTACGAGCAGTACTTC	CASRTGPAGHYEQYF
15	TRBJ2-1	NA	TRBV6-4	TRBD2	TGTGCCAGCAGTGACGCTAGCGGGGGGGTCGATGAGCAGTTCTTC	CASSDASGGVDEQFF
14	TRBJ2-2	NA	TRBV19	NA	TGTGCCAGTAACAACTTCGGGGGCACCGGGGAGCTGTTTTTT	CASNNFGGTGELFF
13	TRBJ2-3	NA	TRBV9	NA	TGTGCCAGCAGCCCAGGGTCCCCAGATACGCAGTATTTT	CASSPGSPDTQYF
14	TRBJ1-1	NA	TRBV15	NA	TGTGCCACCAGCACACCCGGAGGGCGCACTGAAGCTTTCTTT	CATSTPGGRTEAFF
15	TRBJ2-5	NA	TRBV5-6	NA	TGTGCCAGCAGCTTGTTAGCTACCCAAAGGGAGACCCAGTACTTC	CASSLLATQRETQYF
16	TRBJ2-5	NA	TRBV9	TRBD2	TGTGCCAGCAGCGCCCGGACTAGCGGGGGTCAAGAGACCCAGTACTTC	CASSARTSGGQETQYF
16	TRBJ2-3	NA	TRBV11-2	TRBD1	TGTGCCAGCAGCTTCGGGATGGACAGGGCTTCAGATACGCAGTATTTT	CASSFGMDRASDTQYF
15	TRBJ2-4	NA	TRBV28	TRBD1	TGTGCCAGCCTCGGGACAGGGTTAGCCAAAAACATTCAGTACTTC	CASLGTGLAKNIQYF
14	TRBJ2-1	NA	TRBV7-3	TRBD2	TGTGCCAGCAGCTCAGGACTAGCGGGAGATGAGCAGTTCTTC	CASSSGLAGDEQFF
18	TRBJ1-3	NA	TRBV6-4	NA	TGTGCCAGCAATTTCTCTGACAGTACAACATATCCTGGAAACACCATATATTTT	CASNFSDSTTYPGNTIYF